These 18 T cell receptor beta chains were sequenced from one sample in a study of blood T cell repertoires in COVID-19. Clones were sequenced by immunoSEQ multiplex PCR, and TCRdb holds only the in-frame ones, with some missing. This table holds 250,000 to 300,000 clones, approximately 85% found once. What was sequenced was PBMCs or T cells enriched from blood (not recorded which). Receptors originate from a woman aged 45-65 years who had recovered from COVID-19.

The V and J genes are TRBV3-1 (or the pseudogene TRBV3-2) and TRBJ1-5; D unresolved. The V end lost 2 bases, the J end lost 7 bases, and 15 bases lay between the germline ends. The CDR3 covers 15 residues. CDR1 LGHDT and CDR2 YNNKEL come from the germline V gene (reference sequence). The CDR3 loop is CASSQTPSTGQPQHF. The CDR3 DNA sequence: TGTGCCAGCAGCCAAACGCCTAGCACGGGGCAGCCCCAGCATTTT.

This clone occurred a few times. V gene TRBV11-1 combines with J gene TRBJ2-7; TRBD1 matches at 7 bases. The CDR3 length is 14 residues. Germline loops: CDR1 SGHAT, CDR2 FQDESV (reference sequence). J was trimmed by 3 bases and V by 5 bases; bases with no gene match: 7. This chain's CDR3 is CASSIDREFYEQYF. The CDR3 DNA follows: TGTGCCAGCAGCATCGACAGGGAATTCTACGAGCAGTACTTC.

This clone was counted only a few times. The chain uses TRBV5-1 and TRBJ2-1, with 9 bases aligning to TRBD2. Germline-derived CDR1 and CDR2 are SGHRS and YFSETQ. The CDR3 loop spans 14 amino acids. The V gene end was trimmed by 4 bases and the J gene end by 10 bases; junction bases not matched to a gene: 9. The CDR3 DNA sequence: TGCGCCAGCAGCGTGGGACTAGCCGAGGGAGAGCAGTTCTTC. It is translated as CASSVGLAEGEQFF.

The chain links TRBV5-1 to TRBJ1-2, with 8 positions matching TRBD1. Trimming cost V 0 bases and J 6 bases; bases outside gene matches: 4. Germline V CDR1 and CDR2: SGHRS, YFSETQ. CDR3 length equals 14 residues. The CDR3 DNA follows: TGCGCCAGCAGCTTGGTTGGACAGGGAAATGGCTACACCTTC. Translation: CASSLVGQGNGYTF.

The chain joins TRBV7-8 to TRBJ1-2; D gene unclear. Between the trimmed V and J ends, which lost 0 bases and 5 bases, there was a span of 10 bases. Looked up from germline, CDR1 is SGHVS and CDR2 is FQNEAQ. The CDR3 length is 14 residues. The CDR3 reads CASSLASIGYGYTF. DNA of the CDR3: TGTGCCAGCAGCTTAGCGTCGATCGGGTATGGCTACACCTTC.

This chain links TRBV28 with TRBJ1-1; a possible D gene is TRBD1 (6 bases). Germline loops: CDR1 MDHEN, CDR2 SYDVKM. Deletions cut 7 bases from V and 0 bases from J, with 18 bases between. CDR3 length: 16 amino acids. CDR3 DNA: TGTGCCAGCAAGGGGGGGAGCAAAAGACTGAACACTGAAGCTTTCTTT. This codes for CASKGGSKRLNTEAFF.

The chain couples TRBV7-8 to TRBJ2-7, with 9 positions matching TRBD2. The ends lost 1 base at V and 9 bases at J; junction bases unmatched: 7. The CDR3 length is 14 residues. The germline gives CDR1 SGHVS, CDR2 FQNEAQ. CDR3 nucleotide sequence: TGTGCCAGCAGCTTAGATTTAGCGGGAGATCGGCAGTACTTC. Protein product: CASSLDLAGDRQYF.

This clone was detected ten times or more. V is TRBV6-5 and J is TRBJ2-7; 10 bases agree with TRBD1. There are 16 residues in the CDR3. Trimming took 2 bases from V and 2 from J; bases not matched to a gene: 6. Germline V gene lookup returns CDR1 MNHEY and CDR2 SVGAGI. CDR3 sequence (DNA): TGTGCCAGCAGTTACGGGTGGGACAGGGGTGCCTACGAGCAGTACTTC. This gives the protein CASSYGWDRGAYEQYF.

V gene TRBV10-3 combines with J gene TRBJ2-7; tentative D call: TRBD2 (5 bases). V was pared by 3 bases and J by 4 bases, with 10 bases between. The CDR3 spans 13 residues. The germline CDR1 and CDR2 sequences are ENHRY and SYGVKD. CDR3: CAISEGPGYEQYF. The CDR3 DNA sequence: TGTGCCATCAGTGAAGGGCCGGGATACGAGCAGTACTTC.

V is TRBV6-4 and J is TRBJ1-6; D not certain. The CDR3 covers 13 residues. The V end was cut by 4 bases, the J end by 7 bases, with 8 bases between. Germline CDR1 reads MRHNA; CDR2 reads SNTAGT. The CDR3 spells CASSAQLNSPLHF. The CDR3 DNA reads TGTGCCAGCAGTGCACAGTTAAATTCACCCCTCCACTTT.

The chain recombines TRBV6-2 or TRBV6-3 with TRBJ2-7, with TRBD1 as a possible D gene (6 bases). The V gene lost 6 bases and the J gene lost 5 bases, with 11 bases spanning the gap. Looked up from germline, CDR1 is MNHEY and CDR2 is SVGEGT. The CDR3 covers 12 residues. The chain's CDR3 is CASSRNRDEQYF. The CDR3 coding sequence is TGTGCCAGCAGCCGCAACAGGGACGAGCAGTACTTC.

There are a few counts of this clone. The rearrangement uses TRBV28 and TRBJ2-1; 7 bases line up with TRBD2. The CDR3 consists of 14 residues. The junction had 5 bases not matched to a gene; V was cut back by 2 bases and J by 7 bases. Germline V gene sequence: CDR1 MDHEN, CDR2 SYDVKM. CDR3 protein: CASSLTGTKNEQFF. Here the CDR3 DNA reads TGTGCCAGCAGTTTAACGGGGACTAAAAATGAGCAGTTCTTC.

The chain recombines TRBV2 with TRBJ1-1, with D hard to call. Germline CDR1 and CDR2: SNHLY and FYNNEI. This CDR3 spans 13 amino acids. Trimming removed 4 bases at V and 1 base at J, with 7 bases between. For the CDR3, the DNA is TGTGCCAGCAGTGGTACACGGAACACTGAAGCTTTCTTT. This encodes CASSGTRNTEAFF.

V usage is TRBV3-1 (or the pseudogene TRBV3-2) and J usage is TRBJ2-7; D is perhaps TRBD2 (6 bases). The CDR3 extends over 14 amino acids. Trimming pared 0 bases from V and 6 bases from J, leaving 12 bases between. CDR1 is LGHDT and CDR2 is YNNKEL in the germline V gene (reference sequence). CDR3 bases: TGTGCCAGCAGCCAAGATCCAGGGCGGGGCGAGCAGTACTTC. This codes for CASSQDPGRGEQYF.

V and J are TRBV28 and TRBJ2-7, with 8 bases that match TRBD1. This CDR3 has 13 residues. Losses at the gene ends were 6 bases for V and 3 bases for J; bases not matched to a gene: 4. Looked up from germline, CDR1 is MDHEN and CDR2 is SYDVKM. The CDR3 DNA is TGTGCCAGCAGCAGAGGACAGGGCTACGAGCAGTACTTC. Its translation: CASSRGQGYEQYF.

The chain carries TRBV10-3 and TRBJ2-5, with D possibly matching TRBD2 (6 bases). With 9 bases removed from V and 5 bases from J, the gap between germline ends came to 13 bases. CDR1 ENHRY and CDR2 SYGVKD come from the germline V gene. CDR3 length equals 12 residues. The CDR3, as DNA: TGTGCCATAAGCGGCGGGACGGAGACCCAGTACTTC. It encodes CAISGGTETQYF.

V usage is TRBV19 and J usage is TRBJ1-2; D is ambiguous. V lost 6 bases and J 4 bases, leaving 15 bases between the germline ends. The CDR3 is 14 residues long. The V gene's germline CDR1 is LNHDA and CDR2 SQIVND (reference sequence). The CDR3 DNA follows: TGTGCCAGTAGCCTGGGAGTCGATATCTATGGCTACACCTTC. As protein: CASSLGVDIYGYTF.

As DNA, the CDR3 is TGTGCCAGCCAGAATGGGGGGGGTATCAGAGCTGAAGCTTTCTTT. Its protein product is CASQNGGGIRAEAFF. This chain links TRBV19 with TRBJ1-1; a possible D gene is TRBD1 (5 bases). This CDR3 contains 15 residues. Germline values: CDR1 LNHDA, CDR2 SQIVND (reference sequence). Trimming pared 9 bases from V and 6 bases from J, leaving 23 bases between.